This T cell receptor beta chain stems from a study of T cell responses to AZD1222 COVID-19 vaccine. Overall study: Second doses at about 4 or about 12 weeks were pooled. General study findings and limits: Spike-specific TCR breadth and depth grew following two AZD1222 doses.

Libraries were prepared by immunoSEQ multiplex PCR; TCRdb keeps only in-frame clonotypes and omits some of them. The sample has approximately 200,000 clones; 94% are singletons. This clone was detected a few times. What it binds is not known. Sequencing was performed on peripheral blood, taken on day 0 of AZD1222 vaccination. The TCR was taken from an adult in good health.

The CDR3 here is CASSYRESTEAFF. DNA of the CDR3: TGTGCCAGCAGTTACAGGGAGTCCACTGAAGCTTTCTTT. The V and J genes are TRBV4-2 and TRBJ1-1; tentative D call: TRBD1 (6 bases). This CDR3 is 13 amino acids long. The ends were cut back, 6 bases at V and 4 bases at J, with 12 bases in the middle. The germline V gene has CDR1 LGHNA and CDR2 YNFKEQ.